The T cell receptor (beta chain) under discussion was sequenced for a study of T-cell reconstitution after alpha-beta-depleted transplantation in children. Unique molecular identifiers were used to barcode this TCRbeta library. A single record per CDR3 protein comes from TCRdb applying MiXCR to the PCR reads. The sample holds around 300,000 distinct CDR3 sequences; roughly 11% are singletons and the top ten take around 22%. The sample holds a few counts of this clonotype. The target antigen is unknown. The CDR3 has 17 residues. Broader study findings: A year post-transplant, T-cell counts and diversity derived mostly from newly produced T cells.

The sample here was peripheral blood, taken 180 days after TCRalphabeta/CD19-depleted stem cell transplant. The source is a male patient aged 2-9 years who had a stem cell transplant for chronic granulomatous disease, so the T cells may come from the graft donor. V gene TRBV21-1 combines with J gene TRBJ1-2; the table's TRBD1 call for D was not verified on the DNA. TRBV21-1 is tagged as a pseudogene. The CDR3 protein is CASSNDFQGVANYGYTF. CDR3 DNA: TGTGCCAGCAGCAACGATTTCCAGGGGGTAGCTAACTATGGCTACACCTTC.